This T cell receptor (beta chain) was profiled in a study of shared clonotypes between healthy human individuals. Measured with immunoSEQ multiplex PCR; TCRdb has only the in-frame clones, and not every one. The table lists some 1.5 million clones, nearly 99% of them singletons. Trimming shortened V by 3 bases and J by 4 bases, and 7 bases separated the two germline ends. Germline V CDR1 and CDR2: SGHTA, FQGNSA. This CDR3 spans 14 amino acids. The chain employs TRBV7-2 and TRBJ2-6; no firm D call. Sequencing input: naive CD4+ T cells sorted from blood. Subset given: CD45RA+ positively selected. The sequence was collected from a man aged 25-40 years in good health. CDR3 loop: CASSFPQGANVLTF. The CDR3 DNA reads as TGTGCCAGCAGCTTCCCCCAAGGGGCCAACGTCCTGACTTTC.